The 29 T cell receptor beta chains in this list originate from one sample, sequenced in a study of CD8 T cells in ankylosing spondylitis. Study-wide points: Characteristic, it appeared, of ankylosing spondylitis blood was a TCR beta motif of about eight highly homologous variants.

Each CDR3 protein is one row after TCRdb ran MiXCR on the 5' RACE reads. Of about 440,000 distinct CDR3 sequences listed, under 20% are singletons. The antigens these receptors bind are not known. Sequencing used blood, either unsorted or a sorted T cell fraction (not recorded which). Every receptor here comes from a male donor with ankylosing spondylitis.

This clonotype was counted at least ten times. The chain links TRBV12-3 or TRBV12-4 to TRBJ1-4; no clear D. The ends were cut back, 1 base at V and 1 base at J, with 7 bases in the middle. The CDR3 is 15 residues long. The CDR3: CASSLGPGTNEKLFF. The CDR3 DNA reads TGTGCCAGCAGTTTAGGGCCAGGAACTAATGAAAAACTGTTTTTT.

The table lists this clonotype with many counts. The chain links TRBV19 to TRBJ2-6; TRBD1 matches at 8 bases. This CDR3 is 18 amino acids long. The germline gives CDR1 LNHDA, CDR2 SQIVND (reference sequence). J lost 0 bases, V lost 4 bases, and 8 bases had no gene match. The CDR3 loop is CASSNQGAPFSGANVLTF. CDR3 bases: TGTGCCAGTAGTAACCAGGGGGCCCCCTTCTCTGGGGCCAACGTCCTGACTTTC.

In this sample, this clonotype turned up a few times. The CDR3 loop reads CSAGDSWGEQYF. Written as DNA, the CDR3 is TGCAGTGCCGGGGACAGTTGGGGCGAGCAGTACTTC. The chain is built from TRBV20-1 and TRBJ2-7; the match to TRBD1 covers 7 bases. After removal of 6 bases from V and 6 bases from J, the junction contained 8 bases not matched to a gene. This CDR3 contains 12 residues. Germline V lookup: CDR1 DFQATT, CDR2 SNEGSKA (reference sequence).

The chain is built from TRBV20-1 and TRBJ2-3; D possibly corresponds to TRBD2 (5 bases). The CDR3 loop spans 16 amino acids. The V end was cut by 3 bases, the J end by 4 bases, with 20 bases between. From germline, CDR1 is DFQATT and CDR2 SNEGSKA (reference sequence). CDR3 DNA sequence: TGCAGTGCTAGGAGAGGGAGTGATATCTCCCCAGATACGCAGTATTTT. Protein: CSARRGSDISPDTQYF.

The CDR3 region is CASSTWTGYGYTF. The CDR3 DNA sequence: TGTGCCAGCAGTACATGGACAGGCTATGGCTACACCTTC. The rearrangement links TRBV12-3 or TRBV12-4 to TRBJ1-2; TRBD1 aligns across 7 bases. The CDR3 sequence is 13 residues long. The ends lost 5 bases at V and 4 bases at J; junction bases unmatched: 4.

This clonotype was observed a handful of times. The chain has TRBV5-1 and TRBJ2-2, with 10 bases matching TRBD2. This CDR3 comprises 18 residues. Germline lookup yields CDR1 SGHRS and CDR2 YFSETQ. Germline trimming cut 6 bases from V and 0 bases from J; bases unmatched to any gene: 11. The CDR3 loop reads CASTQRGGLLANTGELFF. The DNA of the CDR3 is TGCGCCAGCACCCAGCGGGGGGGCCTACTAGCGAACACCGGGGAGCTGTTTTTT.

In its sample, this clonotype was seen many times. The chain combines TRBV4-2 with TRBJ2-7; 11 bases align to TRBD2. Germline-derived CDR1 and CDR2 are LGHNA and YNFKEQ. Trimming removed 4 bases from V and 5 bases from J; junction bases left unmatched: 7. This CDR3 has 15 residues. CDR3 sequence: CASSPLAGGGNEQYF. The DNA of the CDR3 is TGTGCCAGCAGCCCCCTAGCGGGAGGAGGGAACGAGCAGTACTTC.

This clonotype was counted between two and nine times. V usage is TRBV20-1 and J usage is TRBJ2-3; 7 bases line up with TRBD2. J lost 3 bases, V lost 0 bases, and 6 bases had no gene match. The CDR3 totals 15 residues. Looked up from germline, CDR1 is DFQATT and CDR2 is SNEGSKA (reference sequence). CDR3 nucleotides: TGCAGTGCTAGAGACGGCGGGAGTAAAACAGATACGCAGTATTTT. The encoded protein is CSARDGGSKTDTQYF.

In DNA form, the CDR3 reads TGCGCCAGCAGCCGGACTAGCGGGAGCACCTACGAGCAGTACTTC. Amino acids: CASSRTSGSTYEQYF. The V and J genes are TRBV5-1 and TRBJ2-7, with 13 bases lining up with TRBD2. The V gene's germline CDR1 is SGHRS and CDR2 YFSETQ. The CDR3 sequence is 15 residues long. The trim removed 4 bases at V and 2 bases at J, leaving 3 bases unmatched.

This clonotype was counted at least ten times. The CDR3 sequence is CSVRSSGDLQYF. The DNA of the CDR3 is TGCAGCGTCCGGTCTAGCGGGGACCTCCAGTACTTC. The rearrangement uses TRBV29-1 and TRBJ2-5, with 9 bases matching TRBD2. V shed 6 bases and J 10 bases; nucleotides not matched to a gene: 9. CDR1 is SQVTM and CDR2 is ANQGSEA in the germline V gene. CDR3 length: 12 residues.

About this clonotype: A much more abundant neighbour one base away suggests this may be a read error. The chain joins TRBV5-1 to TRBJ2-7; perhaps TRBD1 as D (7 bases). Near its end, the DNA agrees better with TRBJ2-1, so the J call may be wrong. From germline, CDR1 is SGHRS and CDR2 YFSETQ. The CDR3 is made up of 16 amino acids. This CDR3 is CASSPQGGGQLYEQFF. CDR3 nucleotides: TGCGCCAGCAGCCCTCAGGGGGGTGGACAACTCTACGAGCAGTTCTTC.

This clonotype was counted at least ten times. The rearrangement uses TRBV5-1 and TRBJ2-7, with TRBD2 identical over 9 bases. With 3 bases clipped from V and 5 bases from J, the junction kept 12 bases outside the gene matches. The germline V gene has CDR1 SGHRS and CDR2 YFSETQ. The CDR3 is 16 residues long. The DNA of the CDR3 is TGCGCCAGCAGCTGGGACGGTAAGAGCGGGAGGAACGAGCAGTACTTC. This translates into CASSWDGKSGRNEQYF.

The CDR3 reads CATSDPTGGQYNEQFF. The CDR3 DNA follows: TGTGCCACCAGTGACCCGACAGGGGGGCAGTACAATGAGCAGTTCTTC. V is TRBV24-1 and J is TRBJ2-1; 9 bases align to TRBD1. The CDR3 contains 16 residues. Germline assignment: CDR1 KGHDR and CDR2 SFDVKD. J gave up 4 bases and V 4 bases, and 7 bases lay outside the gene matches.

The chain carries TRBV6-5 and TRBJ2-7; 9 positions agree with TRBD1. The junction had 5 bases not matched to a gene; V was cut back by 4 bases and J by 4 bases. The CDR3 runs to 14 residues. Germline V gene sequence: CDR1 MNHEY, CDR2 SVGAGI. CDR3 amino acids: CASSSRDRVYEQYF. The CDR3, as DNA: TGTGCCAGCAGTTCTCGGGACAGGGTTTACGAGCAGTACTTC.

This clonotype was seen many times. The gene calls are TRBV12-3 or TRBV12-4 and TRBJ1-1, with D hard to call. Trimming removed 6 bases from V and 0 bases from J, with 8 bases in between. This CDR3 comprises 13 residues. CDR3 sequence: CASSKQLNTEAFF. Written as DNA, the CDR3 is TGTGCCAGCAGCAAACAGCTGAACACTGAAGCTTTCTTT.

The chain is built from TRBV5-1 and TRBJ2-1; D may match TRBD1 or TRBD2 (5 bases each). Germline V gene sequence: CDR1 SGHRS, CDR2 YFSETQ. Trimming shortened V by 3 bases and J by 5 bases, and 9 bases separated the two germline ends. The length of the CDR3 is 13 residues. The CDR3 sequence is CASSSGPHNEQFF. The CDR3, as DNA: TGCGCCAGCAGCTCGGGACCACACAATGAGCAGTTCTTC.

V usage is TRBV6-5 and J usage is TRBJ1-6; D possibly corresponds to TRBD1 (6 bases). Germline-derived CDR1 and CDR2 are MNHEY and SVGAGI. The CDR3 is made up of 16 amino acids. The V and J ends lost 2 bases and 6 bases respectively, with 14 bases between them. Here the CDR3 reads CASSYAPGTSNSPLHF. DNA for the CDR3: TGTGCCAGCAGTTACGCCCCAGGGACATCTAATTCACCCCTCCACTTT.

This sequence joins TRBV12-5 and TRBJ2-7; 11 nucleotides align to TRBD2. The ends lost 2 bases at V and 6 bases at J; junction bases unmatched: 6. The CDR3 loop spans 15 amino acids. Germline CDR1 LGHNT, CDR2 FRNRAP. CDR3 region: CASGLSGLAGPEQYF. For the CDR3, the DNA is TGTGCTAGTGGTTTGAGTGGACTAGCGGGCCCCGAGCAGTACTTC.

The rearrangement joins TRBV20-1 to TRBJ2-7, with 10 bases fitting TRBD2. The CDR3 extends over 15 amino acids. Germline V gives CDR1 DFQATT, CDR2 SNEGSKA (reference sequence). With 3 bases clipped from V and 5 bases from J, the junction kept 10 bases outside the gene matches. CDR3 residues: CSARASSGSNHEQYF. The CDR3 DNA reads as TGCAGTGCTAGGGCCTCTAGCGGGAGCAACCACGAGCAGTACTTC.

The rearrangement uses TRBV5-1 and TRBJ2-3, with D possibly matching TRBD2 (5 bases). The CDR3 is 15 residues long. V lost 1 base and J lost 0, with 9 bases in between. The germline V gene encodes CDR1 SGHRS and CDR2 YFSETQ. CDR3: CASSLFEGSTDTQYF. As DNA, the CDR3 is TGCGCCAGCAGCTTGTTTGAGGGAAGCACAGATACGCAGTATTTT.

The rearrangement joins TRBV3-1 to TRBJ2-1; D uncertain. V dropped 4 bases and J dropped 7 bases, with 11 bases sitting between them. CDR3 size: 13 residues. The germline gives CDR1 LGHDT, CDR2 YNNKEL (reference sequence). The CDR3 region is CASSRLSFNEQFF. The CDR3 DNA sequence: TGTGCCAGCAGCCGTCTCTCGTTTAATGAGCAGTTCTTC.

This clonotype has only a few counts. The chain recombines TRBV29-1 with TRBJ2-1; 9 bases align to TRBD2. The CDR3 sequence is 13 residues long. The V gene end was trimmed by 6 bases and the J gene end by 5 bases; junction bases not matched to a gene: 5. Germline V CDR1 and CDR2: SQVTM, ANQGSEA. The CDR3: CSVLTSGNNEQFF. CDR3 bases: TGCAGCGTCCTGACTAGCGGCAACAATGAGCAGTTCTTC.

The chain recombines TRBV11-2 with TRBJ2-3; D not certain. The CDR3 totals 12 residues. Trimming stripped 5 bases from V and 5 bases from J, with 8 bases between. Looked up from germline, CDR1 is SGHAT and CDR2 is FQNNGV. For the CDR3, the DNA is TGTGCCAGCAGCCCCAATAGAGATACGCAGTATTTT. It specifies CASSPNRDTQYF.

This clonotype was seen a handful of times. The V call is TRBV20-1, the J call TRBJ1-1, with a tentative D call TRBD1 (6 bases). The V gene's germline CDR1 is DFQATT and CDR2 SNEGSKA (reference sequence). The V gene lost 5 bases and the J gene lost 1 base, with 11 bases spanning the gap. The CDR3 is made up of 13 amino acids. CDR3 DNA sequence: TGCAGTGCTGGTCGGGGACAGAACACTGAAGCTTTCTTT. Translation gives CSAGRGQNTEAFF.

This clonotype has only a few counts. The chain carries TRBV20-1 and TRBJ2-3, with D perhaps given as TRBD1 or TRBD2 (5 bases each). Germline loops: CDR1 DFQATT, CDR2 SNEGSKA (reference sequence). The length of the CDR3 is 16 residues. The V end lost 3 bases, the J end lost 1 base, and 17 bases lay between the germline ends. The CDR3 sequence is CSASLVGTVGTDTQYF. The CDR3 region has the DNA TGCAGTGCTAGTCTGGTGGGGACCGTAGGCACAGATACGCAGTATTTT.

Points on this clonotype: This may be a read error, as it is one base from a much larger clone. This rearrangement joins TRBV20-1 to TRBJ2-7; possible D gene TRBD1, 5 bases. Between the trimmed V and J ends, which lost 3 bases and 0 bases, there was a span of 9 bases. Germline lookup yields CDR1 DFQATT and CDR2 SNEGSKA (reference sequence). This CDR3 has 13 residues. The CDR3 DNA reads as TGCAGTGCTAGCCCCCAGGGCTCCTACGAGCAGTACTTC. Protein: CSASPQGSYEQYF.

This rearrangement joins TRBV3-1 to TRBJ2-2; D remains unclear. The V gene's germline CDR1 is LGHDT and CDR2 YNNKEL (reference sequence). The V gene lost 0 bases and the J gene lost 5 bases, with 7 bases spanning the gap. This CDR3 region has 14 residues. The CDR3 here is CASSQDGRTGELFF. The CDR3 DNA is TGTGCCAGCAGCCAAGATGGTCGGACCGGGGAGCTGTTTTTT.

This clonotype was counted between two and nine times. The rearrangement links TRBV5-1 to TRBJ2-5; 7 nucleotides align to TRBD2. The CDR3 has 15 residues. Germline V gene lookup returns CDR1 SGHRS and CDR2 YFSETQ. The V gene end was trimmed by 5 bases and the J gene end by 3 bases; junction bases not matched to a gene: 10. CDR3 amino acids: CASSLAGGSEETQYF. CDR3 sequence (DNA): TGCGCCAGCAGTCTTGCCGGGGGGAGCGAAGAGACCCAGTACTTC.

The V and J genes are TRBV18 and TRBJ2-7; 10 positions match TRBD1. Germline CDR1 and CDR2: KGHSH and LQKENI. The junction had 4 bases not matched to a gene; V was cut back by 3 bases and J by 2 bases. The CDR3 consists of 15 residues. CDR3 loop: CASSPVGQGAYEQYF. In nucleotides, the CDR3 is TGTGCCAGCTCACCGGTCGGACAGGGGGCCTACGAGCAGTACTTC.